This TCR beta chain is drawn from a study of cytomegalovirus exposure and HLA in healthy donors. Trimming removed 1 base from V and 2 bases from J, with 19 bases in between. This CDR3 comprises 18 residues. CDR1 and CDR2 (germline): SEHNR, FQNEAQ (reference sequence). This PCR relied on a set of 60 Vbeta primers and 13 Jbeta primers. TCRdb keeps only in-frame clones here, not all; method: immunoSEQ multiplex PCR. Of more than 150,000 clones listed, about four fifths are singletons. The clonotype comes from a woman aged 45 to 65 in good health and CMV-seropositive. V and J are TRBV7-9 and TRBJ2-3; D not resolved. Specimen: PBMCs. CDR3 protein: CASSLVHLRSRTTDTQYF. The CDR3 region has the DNA TGTGCCAGCAGCTTAGTCCACCTTCGGAGCAGAACCACAGATACGCAGTATTTT.